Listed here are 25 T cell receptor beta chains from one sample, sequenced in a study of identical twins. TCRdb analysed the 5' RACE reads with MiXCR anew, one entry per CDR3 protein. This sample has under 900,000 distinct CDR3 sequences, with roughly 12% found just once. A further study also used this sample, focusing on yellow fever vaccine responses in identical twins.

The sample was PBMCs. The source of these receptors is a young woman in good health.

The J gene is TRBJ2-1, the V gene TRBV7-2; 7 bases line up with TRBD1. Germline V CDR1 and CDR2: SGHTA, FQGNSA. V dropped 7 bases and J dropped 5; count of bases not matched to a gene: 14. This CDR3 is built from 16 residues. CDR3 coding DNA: TGTGCCAGCACCAGGGACAGCCCTACCCTACACAATGAGCAGTTCTTC. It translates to CASTRDSPTLHNEQFF.

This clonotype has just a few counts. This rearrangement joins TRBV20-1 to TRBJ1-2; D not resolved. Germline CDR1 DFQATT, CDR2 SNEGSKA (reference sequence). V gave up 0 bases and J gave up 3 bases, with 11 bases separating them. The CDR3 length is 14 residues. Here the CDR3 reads CSARDQGSYYGYTF. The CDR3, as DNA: TGCAGTGCTAGAGATCAAGGCTCTTACTATGGCTACACCTTC.

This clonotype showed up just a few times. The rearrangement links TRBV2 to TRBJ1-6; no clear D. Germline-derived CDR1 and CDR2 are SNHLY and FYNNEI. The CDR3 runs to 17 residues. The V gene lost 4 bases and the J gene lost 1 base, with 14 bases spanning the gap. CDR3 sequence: CASSVRGGWSYNSPLHF. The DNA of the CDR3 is TGTGCCAGCAGTGTACGTGGAGGGTGGTCCTATAATTCACCCCTCCACTTT.

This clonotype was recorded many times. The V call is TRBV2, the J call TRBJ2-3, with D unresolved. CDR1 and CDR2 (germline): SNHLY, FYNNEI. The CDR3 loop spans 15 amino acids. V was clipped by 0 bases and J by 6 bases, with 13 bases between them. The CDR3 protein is CASSEASLGKDTQYF. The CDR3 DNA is TGTGCCAGCAGTGAAGCGTCCTTAGGGAAGGATACGCAGTATTTT.

This chain's CDR3 is CASRRDRDYEQYF. The DNA of the CDR3 is TGCGCCAGCCGAAGGGACAGGGACTACGAGCAGTACTTC. The chain uses TRBV5-1 and TRBJ2-7, with 9 bases fitting TRBD1. V trimming: 7 bases; J trimming: 3 bases; junction bases outside the gene matches: 5. The CDR3 runs 13 residues. Germline loops: CDR1 SGHRS, CDR2 YFSETQ.

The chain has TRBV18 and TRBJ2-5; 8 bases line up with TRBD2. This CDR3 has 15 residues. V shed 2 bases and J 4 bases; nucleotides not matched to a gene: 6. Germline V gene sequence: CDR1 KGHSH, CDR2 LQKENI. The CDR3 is CASSPKRENVETQYF. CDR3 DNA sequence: TGTGCCAGCTCACCAAAGCGGGAGAACGTAGAGACCCAGTACTTC.

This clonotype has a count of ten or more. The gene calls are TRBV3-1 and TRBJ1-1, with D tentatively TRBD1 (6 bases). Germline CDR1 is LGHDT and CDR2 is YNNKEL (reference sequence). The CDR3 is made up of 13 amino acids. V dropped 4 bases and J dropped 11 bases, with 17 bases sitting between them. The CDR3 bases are TGTGCCAGCAGCCCCTCACAGGGTTTGAGTGCTTTCTTT. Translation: CASSPSQGLSAFF.

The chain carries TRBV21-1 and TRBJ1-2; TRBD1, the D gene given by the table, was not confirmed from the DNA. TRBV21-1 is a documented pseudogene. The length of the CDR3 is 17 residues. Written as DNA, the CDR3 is TGTGCCAGCAGCAAAGTGGGGCAGGGAAAAGTTGCCAATGGCTACACCTTC. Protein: CASSKVGQGKVANGYTF.

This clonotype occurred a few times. CDR3 region: CASIARVTGNTIYF. In nucleotides, the CDR3 is TGTGCCAGCATAGCTCGGGTAACTGGAAACACCATATATTTT. The chain is built from TRBV12-3 or TRBV12-4 and TRBJ1-3, with D uncertain. The V and J ends lost 7 bases and 2 bases respectively, with 12 bases between them. This CDR3 is built from 14 residues.

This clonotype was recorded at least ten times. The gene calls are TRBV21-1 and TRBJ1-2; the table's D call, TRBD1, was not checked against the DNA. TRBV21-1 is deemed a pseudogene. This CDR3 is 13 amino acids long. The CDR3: CASSKPGHYGYTF. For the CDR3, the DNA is TGTGCCAGCAGCAAACCAGGGCACTATGGCTACACCTTC.

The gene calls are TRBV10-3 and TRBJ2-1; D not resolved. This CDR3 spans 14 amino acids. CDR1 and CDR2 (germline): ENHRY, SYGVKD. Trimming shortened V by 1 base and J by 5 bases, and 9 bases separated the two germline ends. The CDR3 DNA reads TGTGCCATCAGTGAGTTGGCAGCAGACAATGAGCAGTTCTTC. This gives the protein CAISELAADNEQFF.

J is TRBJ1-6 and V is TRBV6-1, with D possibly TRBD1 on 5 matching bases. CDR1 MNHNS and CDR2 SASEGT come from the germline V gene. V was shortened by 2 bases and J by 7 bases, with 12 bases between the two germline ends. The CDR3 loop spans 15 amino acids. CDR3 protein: CASSEPAAGNSPLHF. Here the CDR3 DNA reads TGTGCCAGCAGTGAACCAGCTGCAGGGAATTCACCCCTCCACTTT.

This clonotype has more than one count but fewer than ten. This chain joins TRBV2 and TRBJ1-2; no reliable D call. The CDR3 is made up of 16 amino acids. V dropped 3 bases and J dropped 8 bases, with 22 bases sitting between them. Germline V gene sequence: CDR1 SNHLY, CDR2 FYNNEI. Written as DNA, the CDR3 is TGTGCCAGCAGTGAGTTCTTGGGGTCCTATCTATACGGCTACACCTTC. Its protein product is CASSEFLGSYLYGYTF.

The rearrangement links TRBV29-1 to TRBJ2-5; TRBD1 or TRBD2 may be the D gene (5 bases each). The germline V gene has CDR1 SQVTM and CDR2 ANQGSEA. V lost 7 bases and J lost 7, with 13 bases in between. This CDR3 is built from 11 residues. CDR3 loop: CSAFLGGTQYF. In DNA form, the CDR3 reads TGCAGCGCCTTTCTTGGGGGGACCCAGTACTTC.

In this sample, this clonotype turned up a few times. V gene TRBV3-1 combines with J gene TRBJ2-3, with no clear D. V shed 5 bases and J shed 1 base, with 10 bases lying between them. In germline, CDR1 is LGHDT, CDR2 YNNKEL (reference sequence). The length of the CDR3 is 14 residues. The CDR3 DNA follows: TGTGCCAGCAGCTCGGGCGTTCGCACAGATACGCAGTATTTT. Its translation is CASSSGVRTDTQYF.

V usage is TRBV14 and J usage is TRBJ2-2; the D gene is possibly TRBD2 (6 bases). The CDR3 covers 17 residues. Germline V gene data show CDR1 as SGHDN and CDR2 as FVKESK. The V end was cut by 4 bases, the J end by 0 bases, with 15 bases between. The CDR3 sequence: CASSPGVWGANTGELFF. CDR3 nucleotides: TGTGCCAGCAGCCCCGGCGTCTGGGGGGCGAACACCGGGGAGCTGTTTTTT.

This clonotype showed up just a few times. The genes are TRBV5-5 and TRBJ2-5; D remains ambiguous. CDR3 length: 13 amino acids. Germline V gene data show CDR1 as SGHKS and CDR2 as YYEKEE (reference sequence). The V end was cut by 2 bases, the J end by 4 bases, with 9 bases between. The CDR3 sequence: CASSLRLPETQYF. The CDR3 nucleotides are TGTGCCAGCAGCTTAAGACTCCCAGAGACCCAGTACTTC.

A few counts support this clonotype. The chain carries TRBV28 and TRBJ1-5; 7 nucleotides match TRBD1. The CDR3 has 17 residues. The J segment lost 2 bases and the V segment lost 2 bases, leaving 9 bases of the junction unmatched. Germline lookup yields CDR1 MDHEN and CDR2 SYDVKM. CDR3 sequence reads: CASSLLLTGDGNQPQHF. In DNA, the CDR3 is TGTGCCAGCAGTTTACTCCTCACAGGGGATGGCAATCAGCCCCAGCATTTT.

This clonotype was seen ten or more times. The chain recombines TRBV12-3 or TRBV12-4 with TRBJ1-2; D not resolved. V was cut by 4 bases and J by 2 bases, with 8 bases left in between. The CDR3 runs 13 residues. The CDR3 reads CASSSDINYGYTF. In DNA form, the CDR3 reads TGTGCCAGCAGTTCCGACATAAACTATGGCTACACCTTC.

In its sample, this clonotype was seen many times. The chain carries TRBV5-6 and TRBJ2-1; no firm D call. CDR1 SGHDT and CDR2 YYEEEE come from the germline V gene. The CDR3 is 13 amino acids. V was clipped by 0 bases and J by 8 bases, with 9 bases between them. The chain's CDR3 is CASSLVSAHEQFF. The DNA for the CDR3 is TGTGCCAGCAGCTTGGTTTCTGCACATGAGCAGTTCTTC.

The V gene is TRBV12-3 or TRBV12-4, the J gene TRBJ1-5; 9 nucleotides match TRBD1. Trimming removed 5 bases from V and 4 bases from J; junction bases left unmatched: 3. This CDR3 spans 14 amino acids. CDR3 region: CASSHGQGNQPQHF. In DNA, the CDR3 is TGTGCCAGCAGTCACGGACAGGGGAATCAGCCCCAGCATTTT.

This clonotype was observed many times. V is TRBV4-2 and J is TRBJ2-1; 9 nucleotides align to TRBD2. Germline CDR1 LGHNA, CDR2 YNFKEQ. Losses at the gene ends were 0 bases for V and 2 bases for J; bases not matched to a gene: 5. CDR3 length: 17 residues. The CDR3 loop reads CASSQDWASGAYNEQFF. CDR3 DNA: TGTGCCAGCAGCCAAGACTGGGCTAGCGGGGCCTACAATGAGCAGTTCTTC.

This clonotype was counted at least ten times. The CDR3 DNA follows: TGTGCCACCAGCAGAGTAGTGCAGGGGTCGAACACTGAAGCTTTCTTT. Residues: CATSRVVQGSNTEAFF. The chain has TRBV15 and TRBJ1-1; tentative D call: TRBD1 (6 bases). CDR1 is LNHNV and CDR2 is YYDKDF in the germline V gene (reference sequence). Between the trimmed V and J ends, which lost 1 base and 1 base, there was a span of 13 bases. The CDR3 has 16 residues.

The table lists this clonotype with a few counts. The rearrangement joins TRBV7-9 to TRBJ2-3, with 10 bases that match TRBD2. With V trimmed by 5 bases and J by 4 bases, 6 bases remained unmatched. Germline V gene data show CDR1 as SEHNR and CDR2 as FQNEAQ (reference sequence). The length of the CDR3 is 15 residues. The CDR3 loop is CASSARSGGADTQYF. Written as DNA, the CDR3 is TGTGCCAGCAGCGCTCGAAGCGGGGGGGCAGATACGCAGTATTTT.

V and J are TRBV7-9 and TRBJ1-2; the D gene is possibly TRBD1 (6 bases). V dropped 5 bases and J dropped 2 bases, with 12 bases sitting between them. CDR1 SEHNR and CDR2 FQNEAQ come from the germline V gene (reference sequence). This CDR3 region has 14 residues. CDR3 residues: CASSLQGINYGYTF. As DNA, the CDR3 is TGTGCCAGCAGCCTGCAGGGGATCAACTATGGCTACACCTTC.